Listed here are 29 T cell receptor beta chains from one sample, sequenced in a study of blood T cell repertoires in COVID-19. Only in-frame clones appear in the TCRdb table, and some are missing; sequencing was by immunoSEQ multiplex PCR. Seen here are approximately 100,000 clones, around nine tenths observed once, and the top ten hold 4% to 6%. Specimen: peripheral blood. The origin of the receptors is a human donor in a cohort sampled during active COVID-19.

J is TRBJ2-3 and V is TRBV9, with 9 positions matching TRBD2. This CDR3 has 18 amino acids. V was pared by 4 bases and J by 0 bases, with 12 bases of the junction left unmatched. Germline lookup yields CDR1 SGDLS and CDR2 YYNGEE. In DNA, the CDR3 is TGTGCCAGCAGCCCTCGGACTAGCGCAACCACTAGCACAGATACGCAGTATTTT. Translating it yields CASSPRTSATTSTDTQYF.

This clone was observed a single time. The chain employs TRBV19 and TRBJ2-1; no reliable D call. The CDR3 totals 11 residues. Trimming removed 5 bases at V and 10 bases at J, with 9 bases between. CDR1 and CDR2 (germline): LNHDA, SQIVND (reference sequence). CDR3 in amino acids: CASSPGLEQFF. CDR3 DNA sequence: TGTGCCAGTAGTCCCGGTCTGGAGCAGTTCTTC.

This clone appeared once. The chain uses TRBV29-1 and TRBJ2-1; the match to TRBD2 covers 7 bases. V trimming: 7 bases; J trimming: 5 bases; junction bases outside the gene matches: 11. This CDR3 comprises 14 residues. Per the germline V gene, CDR1 is SQVTM and CDR2 is ANQGSEA. The CDR3 loop is CSATPGLHNNEQFF. The CDR3 DNA sequence: TGCAGCGCGACACCGGGACTACATAACAATGAGCAGTTCTTC.

The chain uses TRBV7-3 and TRBJ2-3, with D possibly TRBD2 on 6 matching bases. Trimming left V 4 bases short and J 10 bases short, with 12 bases between. This CDR3 comprises 12 residues. Germline-derived CDR1 and CDR2 are SGHTA and FQGTGA. CDR3 sequence (DNA): TGTGCCAGCAGCTCCCCCCCGGGGGCGCAGTATTTT. Encoded protein: CASSSPPGAQYF.

The CDR3, as DNA: TGTGCCACCAGACAGACAGGGAGAGCGGGGGAGCTGTTTTTT. Residues: CATRQTGRAGELFF. The genes are TRBV24-1 and TRBJ2-2; 7 bases match TRBD1. CDR3 size: 14 residues. V was clipped by 7 bases and J by 8 bases; unmatched bases: 9. Germline lookup yields CDR1 KGHDR and CDR2 SFDVKD.

The V gene is TRBV14, the J gene TRBJ1-6; D remains ambiguous. Germline V gives CDR1 SGHDN, CDR2 FVKESK. The V end was cut by 6 bases, the J end by 9 bases, with 21 bases between. The CDR3 contains 16 residues. CDR3 nucleotide sequence: TGTGCCAGCAGATGGCGGGCAGGCGGGGAATTTTCACCCCTCCACTTT. It yields the protein CASRWRAGGEFSPLHF.

The chain joins TRBV12-3 or TRBV12-4 to TRBJ1-2; D is perhaps TRBD1 (5 bases). The ends were cut back, 5 bases at V and 7 bases at J, with 11 bases in the middle. The CDR3 is made up of 12 amino acids. CDR3 DNA sequence: TGTGCCAGCAGTGCCAGGGTGGCTGGCTACACCTTC. It translates to CASSARVAGYTF.

The genes are TRBV5-5 and TRBJ1-5; D is perhaps TRBD1 (6 bases). Trimming removed 4 bases at V and 3 bases at J, with 14 bases between. The germline V gene has CDR1 SGHKS and CDR2 YYEKEE (reference sequence). The CDR3 spans 15 residues. The CDR3 DNA is TGTGCCAGCAGCACGGGAGGGACACACAATCAGCCCCAGCATTTT. It codes for CASSTGGTHNQPQHF.

With respect to this clone: An end of the junction differs from the germline gene, which may be a read error. V and J are TRBV7-7 and TRBJ2-3; 8 bases match TRBD2. The CDR3 has 15 amino acids. The germline V gene has CDR1 SSHAT and CDR2 FNYEAQ (reference sequence). This chain's CDR3 is CASSPAGGTGDTQYF. CDR3 nucleotide sequence: TGTGCTAGCAGCCCTGCGGGGGGCACGGGAGATACGCAGTATTTT.

The chain joins TRBV19 to TRBJ2-3; the D gene is possibly TRBD1 (7 bases). The CDR3 totals 14 residues. Trimming pared 5 bases from V and 3 bases from J, leaving 12 bases between. From germline, CDR1 is LNHDA and CDR2 SQIVND (reference sequence). The CDR3 sequence: CASSHQGGTDTQYF. The CDR3 DNA reads as TGTGCCAGTAGTCACCAGGGGGGTACAGATACGCAGTATTTT.

CDR3 sequence: CASSLSGRGNEQFF. The CDR3, as DNA: TGTGCCAGCAGCTTAAGCGGGAGGGGGAATGAGCAGTTCTTC. The chain carries TRBV7-3 and TRBJ2-1, with 9 bases lining up with TRBD2. This CDR3 has 14 residues. The V and J ends lost 1 base and 7 bases, in that order; junction bases with no gene match: 2. In germline, CDR1 is SGHTA, CDR2 FQGTGA.

This clone was found a few times. This chain joins TRBV7-2 and TRBJ1-4; D is unresolved. The CDR3 extends over 11 amino acids. V lost 4 bases, J lost 7 bases, and 4 bases lay in between. CDR1 SGHTA and CDR2 FQGNSA come from the germline V gene. Here the CDR3 DNA reads TGTGCCAGCAGCTCGAGTGAAAAACTGTTTTTT. It codes for CASSSSEKLFF. The complete variable domain, with remaining parts taken from reference TRBV7-2 and TRBJ1-4, reads GAGVSQSPSNKVTEKGKDVELRCDPISGHTALYWYRQSLGQGLEFLIYFQGNSAPDKSGLPSDRFSAERTGGSVSTLTIQRTQQEDSAVYLCASSSSEKLFFGSGTQLSVL.

To note about this clone: Relative to the germline gene, one junction end is altered; a read error may explain this. The V call is TRBV7-7, the J call TRBJ2-5; D possibly corresponds to TRBD2 (5 bases). Per the germline V gene, CDR1 is SSHAT and CDR2 is FNYEAQ (reference sequence). This CDR3 is built from 13 residues. The CDR3 sequence is CASSLNGEETQYF. The DNA for the CDR3 is TGTGCTAGCAGCTTAAACGGGGAAGAGACCCAGTACTTC.

The chain links TRBV10-3 to TRBJ1-1, with 9 positions matching TRBD1. Trimming removed 4 bases from V and 3 bases from J; junction bases left unmatched: 6. Germline V gives CDR1 ENHRY, CDR2 SYGVKD. CDR3 size: 15 residues. In DNA form, the CDR3 reads TGTGCCATCAGTGGGGGATGGACAGGGGACACTGAAGCTTTCTTT. The encoded protein is CAISGGWTGDTEAFF.

The chain is built from TRBV13 and TRBJ2-1, with 7 bases lining up with TRBD2. CDR3 length: 15 residues. V was clipped by 7 bases and J by 7 bases; unmatched bases: 13. Germline lookup yields CDR1 PRHDT and CDR2 FYEKMQ (reference sequence). CDR3 sequence reads: CASTDGGGLHNEQFF. In DNA, the CDR3 is TGTGCCAGCACCGATGGCGGGGGACTACATAATGAGCAGTTCTTC.

The CDR3 reads CASRFRGQGLSGNTIYF. The CDR3 bases are TGTGCCAGCAGATTCAGGGGACAGGGTTTATCTGGAAACACCATATATTTT. V usage is TRBV13 and J usage is TRBJ1-3, with 9 positions matching TRBD1. In germline, CDR1 is PRHDT, CDR2 FYEKMQ (reference sequence). J was trimmed by 1 base and V by 6 bases; bases with no gene match: 10. CDR3 size: 17 residues.

The chain links TRBV7-3 to TRBJ2-2; no definite D call. V dropped 2 bases and J dropped 1 base, with 5 bases sitting between them. This CDR3 has 14 amino acids. The V gene's germline CDR1 is SGHTA and CDR2 FQGTGA. CDR3: CASSLGRNTGELFF. The DNA for the CDR3 is TGTGCCAGCAGCTTAGGCAGGAACACCGGGGAGCTGTTTTTT.

Here the CDR3 DNA reads TGTGCCAGCTCACCACGGTCCAGCGGGGGGGCTAGTTCTGAGACCCAGTACTTC. Protein: CASSPRSSGGASSETQYF. V gene TRBV18 combines with J gene TRBJ2-5; TRBD2 agrees at 10 bases. Germline V gene lookup returns CDR1 KGHSH and CDR2 LQKENI. Trimming took 1 base from V and 5 from J; bases not matched to a gene: 13. The CDR3 runs to 18 residues.

This chain uses TRBV5-6 with TRBJ2-1; the match to TRBD1 covers 8 bases. Germline V gives CDR1 SGHDT, CDR2 YYEEEE. The CDR3 is 15 amino acids. V lost 2 bases to trimming and J lost 7 bases; unmatched junction nucleotides: 8. The CDR3 is CASSFIFRGPNEQFF. In DNA, the CDR3 is TGTGCCAGCAGCTTTATTTTCAGGGGGCCGAATGAGCAGTTCTTC. Using reference TRBV5-6 and TRBJ2-1 for the parts outside the CDR3, the full variable domain is DAGVTQSPTHLIKTRGQQVTLRCSPKSGHDTVSWYQQALGQGPQFIFQYYEEEERQRGNFPDRFSGHQFPNYSSELNVNALLLGDSALYLCASSFIFRGPNEQFFGPGTRLTVL.

This chain connects TRBV27 to TRBJ2-2; D call uncertain. V was shortened by 3 bases and J by 5 bases, with 4 bases between the two germline ends. CDR3 size: 12 residues. Germline CDR1 is MNHEY and CDR2 is SMNVEV (reference sequence). Here the CDR3 DNA reads TGTGCCAGCAGTTTCGTTACCGGGGAGCTGTTTTTT. Amino acids: CASSFVTGELFF.

The CDR3 DNA sequence: TGTGCCAGCTCAATCGACAAGAACACTGAAGCTTTCTTT. Amino acid sequence: CASSIDKNTEAFF. V is TRBV18 and J is TRBJ1-1; D is unresolved. Per the germline V gene, CDR1 is KGHSH and CDR2 is LQKENI. Trimming took 5 bases from V and 1 from J, leaving 8 bases between them. CDR3 length: 13 amino acids. Complete variable domain (other parts from reference TRBV18 and TRBJ1-1): NAGVMQNPRHLVRRRGQEARLRCSPMKGHSHVYWYRQLPEEGLKFMVYLQKENIIDESGMPKERFSAEFPKEGPSILRIQQVVRGDSAAYFCASSIDKNTEAFFGQGTRLTVV.

The genes are TRBV7-3 and TRBJ2-1, with 13 bases fitting TRBD2. V was pared by 5 bases and J by 15 bases, with 19 bases of the junction left unmatched. The V gene's germline CDR1 is SGHTA and CDR2 FQGTGA. The CDR3 spans 17 residues. CDR3 sequence: CASSLSYTSGGAGRLFF. The CDR3 nucleotides are TGTGCCAGCAGCCTATCATATACTAGCGGGGGGGCCGGTCGGCTGTTCTTC.

The chain employs TRBV29-1 and TRBJ2-1; 9 bases line up with TRBD1. Germline CDR1 and CDR2: SQVTM and ANQGSEA. The V and J ends lost 8 bases and 8 bases, in that order; junction bases with no gene match: 7. The CDR3 covers 12 residues. The CDR3 DNA follows: TGCAGCAGCTTGGGGACAGGGCATGAGCAGTTCTTC. Translation: CSSLGTGHEQFF.

The gene calls are TRBV28 and TRBJ2-2, with 9 bases lining up with TRBD1. Germline-derived CDR1 and CDR2 are MDHEN and SYDVKM. This CDR3 is 18 amino acids long. Trimming took 3 bases from V and 6 from J; bases not matched to a gene: 14. This CDR3 is CASSFSNPLRDRAGELFF. The CDR3 coding sequence is TGTGCCAGCAGTTTCAGTAACCCCCTGCGGGACAGGGCCGGGGAGCTGTTTTTT. The complete variable domain, with remaining parts taken from reference TRBV28 and TRBJ2-2, reads DVKVTQSSRYLVKRTGEKVFLECVQDMDHENMFWYRQDPGLGLRLIYFSYDVKMKEKGDIPEGYSVSREKKERFSLILESASTNQTSMYLCASSFSNPLRDRAGELFFGEGSRLTVL.

CDR3 bases: TGCGCCAGCAGCTTGGCAGGGTATGGAAACACCATATATTTT. Encoded protein: CASSLAGYGNTIYF. The chain couples TRBV5-1 to TRBJ1-3, with D possibly matching TRBD1 (5 bases). Trimming left V 0 bases short and J 3 bases short, with 7 bases between. This CDR3 region has 14 residues. Germline V CDR1 and CDR2: SGHRS, YFSETQ.

The chain recombines TRBV11-3 with TRBJ2-1, with D maybe TRBD2 (6 bases). V lost 5 bases, J lost 8 bases, and 13 bases lay in between. The CDR3 loop spans 13 amino acids. CDR1 and CDR2 from the germline V gene are SGHNT and YENEEA. The CDR3: CASSQRAGHEQFF. The CDR3 DNA follows: TGTGCCAGCAGCCAACGGGCGGGGCATGAGCAGTTCTTC.

V is TRBV12-5 and J is TRBJ2-5; a possible D gene is TRBD2 (5 bases). This CDR3 region has 17 residues. The V gene lost 7 bases and the J gene lost 4 bases, with 25 bases spanning the gap. Germline V gives CDR1 LGHNT, CDR2 FRNRAP. The CDR3 nucleotides are TGTGCTAGTGCCCTGAGGCTCGTGCGGGCGCCGGGAGAGACCCAGTACTTC. Translating gives CASALRLVRAPGETQYF.

The chain links TRBV7-9 to TRBJ1-4; possibly TRBD1 for D (5 bases). This CDR3 spans 14 amino acids. CDR1 is SEHNR and CDR2 is FQNEAQ in the germline V gene (reference sequence). V lost 5 bases and J lost 8, with 15 bases in between. CDR3: CASSNRGAGEKLFF. The DNA of the CDR3 is TGTGCCAGCAGCAACCGGGGCGCGGGGGAAAAACTGTTTTTT. Together with reference TRBV7-9 and TRBJ1-4, the CDR3 gives the full variable domain: DTGVSQNPRHKITKRGQNVTFRCDPISEHNRLYWYRQTLGQGPEFLTYFQNEAQLEKSRLLSDRFSAERPKGSFSTLEIQRTEQGDSAMYLCASSNRGAGEKLFFGSGTQLSVL.

This clone has just one count. The genes are TRBV2 and TRBJ2-1; TRBD2 aligns across 11 bases. CDR3 length equals 15 residues. Germline V gene data show CDR1 as SNHLY and CDR2 as FYNNEI. Losses at the gene ends were 7 bases for V and 6 bases for J; bases not matched to a gene: 8. The CDR3 coding sequence is TGTGCCAGCACCTTGACTAGCGGGAAAGGCAATGAGCAGTTCTTC. Encoded protein: CASTLTSGKGNEQFF.